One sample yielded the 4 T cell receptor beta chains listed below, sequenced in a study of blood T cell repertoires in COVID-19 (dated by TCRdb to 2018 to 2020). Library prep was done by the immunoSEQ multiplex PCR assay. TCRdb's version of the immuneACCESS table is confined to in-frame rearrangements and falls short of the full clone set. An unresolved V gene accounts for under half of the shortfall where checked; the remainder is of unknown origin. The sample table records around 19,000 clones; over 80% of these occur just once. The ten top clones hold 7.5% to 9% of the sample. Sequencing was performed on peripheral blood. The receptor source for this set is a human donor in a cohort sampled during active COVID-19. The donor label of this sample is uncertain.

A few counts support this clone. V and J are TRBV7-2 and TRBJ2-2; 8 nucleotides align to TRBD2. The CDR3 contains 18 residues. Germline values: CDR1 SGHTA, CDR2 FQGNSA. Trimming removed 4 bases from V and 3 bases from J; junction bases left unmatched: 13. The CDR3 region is CASSSIHKRERYTGELFF. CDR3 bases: TGTGCCAGCAGCTCAATCCACAAGCGGGAGAGGTACACCGGGGAGCTGTTTTTT.

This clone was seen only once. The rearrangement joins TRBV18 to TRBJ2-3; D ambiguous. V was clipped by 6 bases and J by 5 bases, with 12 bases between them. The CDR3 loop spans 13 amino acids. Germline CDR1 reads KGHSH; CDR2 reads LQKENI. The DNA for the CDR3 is TGTGCCAGCTCCTGGCGGATTCAAGATACGCAGTATTTT. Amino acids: CASSWRIQDTQYF.

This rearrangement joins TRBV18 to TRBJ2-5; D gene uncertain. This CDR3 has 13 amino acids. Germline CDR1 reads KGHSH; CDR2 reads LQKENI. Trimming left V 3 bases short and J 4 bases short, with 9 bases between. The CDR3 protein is CASSPQMAETQYF. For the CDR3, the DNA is TGTGCCAGCTCACCCCAAATGGCAGAGACCCAGTACTTC.

CDR3 residues: CASSESAGNTDTQYF. The CDR3 coding sequence is TGTGCCAGCTCAGAGTCAGCGGGGAACACAGATACGCAGTATTTT. V and J are TRBV18 and TRBJ2-3; the match to TRBD2 covers 7 bases. V gave up 5 bases and J gave up 2 bases; unmatched junction bases: 7. The CDR3 covers 15 residues. The V gene's germline CDR1 is KGHSH and CDR2 LQKENI.